The 8 T cell receptor beta chains reported below all come from one sample, sequenced in a study of blood T cell repertoires in COVID-19. TCRdb's table, derived via immunoSEQ multiplex PCR, lists solely in-frame clones and lacks some. The table lists over 150,000 clones, around four fifths of them singletons. The sequencing input was peripheral blood. Source of these receptors: a woman aged 80 or over with COVID-19, enrolled during active disease.

This chain links TRBV5-6 with TRBJ2-7; TRBD1 might be the D (6 bases). The length of the CDR3 is 14 residues. V lost 4 bases to trimming and J lost 0 bases, with 11 bases between them. Germline values: CDR1 SGHDT, CDR2 YYEEEE. CDR3 protein: CASSTRGGSYEQYF. The CDR3 DNA follows: TGTGCCAGCAGCACAAGAGGGGGCTCCTACGAGCAGTACTTC.

The CDR3 is CASRSGGNQPQHF. The CDR3 DNA follows: TGCGCCAGCAGATCAGGTGGGAATCAGCCCCAGCATTTT. The V and J genes are TRBV5-1 and TRBJ1-5; no reliable D call. Per germline, CDR1 SGHRS and CDR2 YFSETQ. Trimming pared 5 bases from V and 4 bases from J, leaving 10 bases between. The CDR3 is 13 amino acids.

The rearrangement joins TRBV27 to TRBJ2-5; perhaps TRBD1 as D (6 bases). Germline V CDR1 and CDR2: MNHEY, SMNVEV (reference sequence). This CDR3 contains 16 residues. Trimming shortened V by 1 base and J by 5 bases, and 17 bases separated the two germline ends. CDR3 residues: CASSLWGTQRMETQYF. DNA of the CDR3: TGTGCCAGCAGTTTATGGGGGACACAACGAATGGAGACCCAGTACTTC.

V gene TRBV30 combines with J gene TRBJ1-1; 10 nucleotides agree with TRBD1. Germline trimming cut 3 bases from V and 3 bases from J; bases unmatched to any gene: 7. Germline V gene data show CDR1 as GTSNPN and CDR2 as SVGIG (reference sequence). CDR3 length equals 15 residues. CDR3 DNA sequence: TGTGCCTGGAGAAACCGAGGGACAGGGGACACTGAAGCTTTCTTT. It specifies CAWRNRGTGDTEAFF.

The CDR3 loop reads CATSDGLWVSTEAFF. The CDR3 DNA reads as TGTGCCACCAGCGATGGACTTTGGGTTTCGACTGAAGCTTTCTTT. V is TRBV24-1 and J is TRBJ1-1, with D unclear. This CDR3 comprises 15 residues. Germline V CDR1 and CDR2: KGHDR, SFDVKD. V was trimmed by 7 bases and J by 5 bases, leaving 19 bases between them.

V and J are TRBV21-1 and TRBJ1-5; the tabulated D call, TRBD1, remains unverified against the DNA. TRBV21-1 is a documented pseudogene. This CDR3 region has 15 residues. CDR3 residues: CASSKPRTVNQPQHF. In DNA, the CDR3 is TGTGCCAGCAGCAAACCCCGGACAGTCAATCAGCCCCAGCATTTT.

This sequence joins TRBV5-1 and TRBJ2-1; the D gene is possibly TRBD1 (6 bases). V lost 0 bases and J 15 bases, leaving 13 bases between the germline ends. There are 12 residues in the CDR3. Germline V lookup: CDR1 SGHRS, CDR2 YFSETQ. The CDR3 protein is CASSLDDRSLFF. The CDR3 nucleotides are TGCGCCAGCAGCTTGGACGACAGGTCGTTGTTCTTC.

The rearrangement joins TRBV18 to TRBJ2-4, with D possibly TRBD1 on 5 matching bases. The CDR3 has 16 amino acids. Germline CDR1 is KGHSH and CDR2 is LQKENI. Trimming left V 5 bases short and J 1 base short, with 15 bases between. DNA of the CDR3: TGTGCCAGCTCAACGGACACCGACCGGGCCAAAAACATTCAGTACTTC. This translates into CASSTDTDRAKNIQYF.